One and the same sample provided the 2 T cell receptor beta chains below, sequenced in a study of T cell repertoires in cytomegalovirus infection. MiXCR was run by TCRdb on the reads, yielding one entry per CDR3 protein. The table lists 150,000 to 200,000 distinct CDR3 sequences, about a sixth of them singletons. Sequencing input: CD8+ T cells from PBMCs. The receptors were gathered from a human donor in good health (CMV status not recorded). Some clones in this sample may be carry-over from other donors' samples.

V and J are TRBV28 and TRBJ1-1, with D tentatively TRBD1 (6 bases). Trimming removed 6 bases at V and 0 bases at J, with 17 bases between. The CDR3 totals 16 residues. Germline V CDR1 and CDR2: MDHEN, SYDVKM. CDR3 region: CASSLAFTGMNTEAFF. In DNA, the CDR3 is TGTGCCAGCAGCTTAGCCTTTACAGGGATGAACACTGAAGCTTTCTTT.

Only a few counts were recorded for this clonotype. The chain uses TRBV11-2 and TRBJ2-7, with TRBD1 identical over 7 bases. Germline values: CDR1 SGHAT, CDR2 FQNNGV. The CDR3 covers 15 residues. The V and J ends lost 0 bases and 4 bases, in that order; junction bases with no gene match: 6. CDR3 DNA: TGTGCCAGCAGCTTAGACGGGACAGTTCTATACGAGCAGTACTTC. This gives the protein CASSLDGTVLYEQYF.